These 10 T cell receptor beta chains originate from one sample sequenced in a study of CD8 T cells in ankylosing spondylitis. Via MiXCR, TCRdb re-called the 5' RACE reads, giving one row per CDR3 protein. The sample lists 200,000 or so distinct CDR3 sequences; around a sixth were seen once. The specimen sequenced was blood, either unsorted or a sorted T cell fraction (not recorded which). These receptors all stem from a male donor aged 10-29 years with ankylosing spondylitis or in good health (not recorded which).

The genes are TRBV20-1 and TRBJ2-7; 8 bases line up with TRBD1. After removal of 0 bases from V and 2 bases from J, the junction contained 6 bases not matched to a gene. Germline V lookup: CDR1 DFQATT, CDR2 SNEGSKA (reference sequence). The CDR3 has 15 residues. Written as DNA, the CDR3 is TGCAGTGCTAGAGATGTCGGACAGGGAACCTACGAGCAGTACTTC. Residues: CSARDVGQGTYEQYF.

Many counts were recorded for this clonotype. The chain has TRBV28 and TRBJ2-3; unclear D gene. CDR1 and CDR2 (germline): MDHEN, SYDVKM. Trimming pared 2 bases from V and 0 bases from J, leaving 6 bases between. The CDR3 runs 14 residues. The CDR3 protein is CASSLVGSTDTQYF. CDR3 sequence (DNA): TGTGCCAGCAGTTTAGTGGGGAGCACAGATACGCAGTATTTT.

This clonotype occurred many times. V and J are TRBV18 and TRBJ1-4; no firm D call. The CDR3 consists of 15 residues. Germline values: CDR1 KGHSH, CDR2 LQKENI. Between the trimmed V and J ends, which lost 0 bases and 7 bases, there was a span of 12 bases. This chain's CDR3 is CASSPPTGVGEKLFF. The CDR3 nucleotides read TGTGCCAGCTCACCACCGACCGGGGTTGGTGAAAAACTGTTTTTT.

This clonotype was observed many times. The chain uses TRBV4-2 and TRBJ2-5, with D possibly matching TRBD2 (6 bases). The V gene lost 1 base and the J gene lost 2 bases, with 11 bases spanning the gap. This CDR3 contains 15 residues. The germline gives CDR1 LGHNA, CDR2 YNFKEQ. CDR3 amino acids: CASSQGVGLQETQYF. CDR3 DNA sequence: TGTGCCAGCAGCCAAGGAGTGGGACTTCAAGAGACCCAGTACTTC.

In this sample, this clonotype turned up many times. CDR3 nucleotides: TGTGCCAGCAGCAACAACCCAACTAGCGGGAACAATGAGCAGTTCTTC. Protein sequence: CASSNNPTSGNNEQFF. The chain has TRBV6-1 and TRBJ2-1; 10 nucleotides line up with TRBD2. The CDR3 runs 16 residues. With 6 bases clipped from V and 5 bases from J, the junction kept 10 bases outside the gene matches. Germline lookup yields CDR1 MNHNS and CDR2 SASEGT.

This clonotype showed up many times. The chain is built from TRBV29-1 and TRBJ2-3, with unresolved D. CDR1 and CDR2 (germline): SQVTM, ANQGSEA. Trimming shortened V by 6 bases and J by 4 bases, and 11 bases separated the two germline ends. The CDR3 spans 12 residues. As DNA, the CDR3 is TGCAGCGTCGACCTTCTACCAGATACGCAGTATTTT. Translating it yields CSVDLLPDTQYF.

Details on this clonotype: Being one base from a much bigger clone, this may be a read error. The rearrangement links TRBV20-1 to TRBJ2-1, with a possible D match to TRBD2 (6 bases). The germline CDR1 and CDR2 sequences are DFQATT and SNEGSKA (reference sequence). The CDR3 is 16 amino acids. CDR3 DNA sequence: TGCAGTGCTAGAGTCCTGGCTAGCGAATCCTACGATGAGCAGTTCTTC. It yields the protein CSARVLASESYDEQFF.

The sample holds many counts of this clonotype. The V and J genes are TRBV7-9 and TRBJ2-5; D may be TRBD1 (5 bases). Trimming removed 5 bases at V and 4 bases at J, with 14 bases between. The length of the CDR3 is 14 residues. Germline V lookup: CDR1 SEHNR, CDR2 FQNEAQ (reference sequence). The CDR3 nucleotides read TGTGCCAGCAGCCCCTCAGGGCGTACAGAGACCCAGTACTTC. Its protein is CASSPSGRTETQYF.

Many counts were recorded for this clonotype. The J gene is TRBJ2-7, the V gene TRBV7-9, with TRBD2 matching 8 bases. CDR3 length equals 16 residues. Looked up from germline, CDR1 is SEHNR and CDR2 is FQNEAQ (reference sequence). V lost 5 bases, J lost 3 bases, and 12 bases stayed unmatched. The CDR3 region is CASSAISVSGDYEQYF. CDR3 sequence (DNA): TGTGCCAGCAGCGCAATTAGCGTTAGCGGGGACTACGAGCAGTACTTC.

This clonotype was counted at least ten times. The chain carries TRBV9 and TRBJ2-6; TRBD1 aligns across 9 bases. Germline V gene sequence: CDR1 SGDLS, CDR2 YYNGEE. The length of the CDR3 is 19 residues. V dropped 0 bases and J dropped 0; count of bases not matched to a gene: 7. CDR3 residues: CASSVGPGQGSSGANVLTF. The CDR3 DNA sequence: TGTGCCAGCAGCGTAGGTCCGGGACAGGGTTCCTCTGGGGCCAACGTCCTGACTTTC.